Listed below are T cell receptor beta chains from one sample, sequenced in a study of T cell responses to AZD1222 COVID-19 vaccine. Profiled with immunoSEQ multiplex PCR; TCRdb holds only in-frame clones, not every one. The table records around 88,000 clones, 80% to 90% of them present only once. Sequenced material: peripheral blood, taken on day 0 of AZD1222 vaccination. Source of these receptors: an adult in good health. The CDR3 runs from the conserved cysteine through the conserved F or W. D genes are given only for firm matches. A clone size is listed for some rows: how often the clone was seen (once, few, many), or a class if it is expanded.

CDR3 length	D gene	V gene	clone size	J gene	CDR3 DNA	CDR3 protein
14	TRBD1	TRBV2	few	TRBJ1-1	TGTGCCAGCAGTCCCAACACAGGGGGGACTGAAGCTTTCTTT	CASSPNTGGTEAFF
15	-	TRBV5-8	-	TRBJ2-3	TGTGCCAGCAGCTTTTACCTCGGGGGCACAGATACGCAGTATTTT	CASSFYLGGTDTQYF
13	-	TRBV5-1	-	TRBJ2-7	TGCGCCAGCAGCTCTCTCAGGGGAGGCGAGCAGTACTTC	CASSSLRGGEQYF
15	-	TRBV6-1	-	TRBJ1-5	TGTGCCAGCAGTGAAGGGGGTTACAGGGAACAGCCCCAGCATTTT	CASSEGGYREQPQHF
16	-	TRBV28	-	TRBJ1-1	TGTGCCAGCAGCTCAACTAACAGGGCCCCGGTGACTGAAGCTTTCTTT	CASSSTNRAPVTEAFF
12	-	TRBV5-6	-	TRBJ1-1	TGTGCCAGCAGCTTGACAGACACTGAAGCTTTCTTT	CASSLTDTEAFF
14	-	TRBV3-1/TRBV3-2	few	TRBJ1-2	TGTGCCAGCAGCCAAGGTCAGGGGATGGGTGGCTACACCTTC	CASSQGQGMGGYTF
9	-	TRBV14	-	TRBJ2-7	TGTGCCAGCAGCCAAAAGACAGACTTC	CASSQKTDF
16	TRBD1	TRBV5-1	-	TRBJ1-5	TGCGCCAGCAGCTGGGGGACAGGGAATAGCAATCAGCCCCAGCATTTT	CASSWGTGNSNQPQHF
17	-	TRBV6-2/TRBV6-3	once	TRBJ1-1	TGTGCCAGCAGTTGGTCCGCGTCGGGGAGAGGGGCTTCTGAAGCTTTCTTT	CASSWSASGRGASEAFF
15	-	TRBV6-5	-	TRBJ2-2	TGTGCCAGCAGTACCCAGGGGAGGGGCACCGGGGAGCTGTTTTTT	CASSTQGRGTGELFF
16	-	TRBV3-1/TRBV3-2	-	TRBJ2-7	TGTGCCAGCAGCCAAGGCCTAATTTTTAGCTCCTACGAGCAGTACTTC	CASSQGLIFSSYEQYF
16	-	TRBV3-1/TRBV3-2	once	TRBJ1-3	TGTGCCAGCAGCCACGATACAGGGACCTCTGGAAACACCATATATTTT	CASSHDTGTSGNTIYF
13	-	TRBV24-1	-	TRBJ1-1	TGTGCCACGATGGGGCAGGGGAGGACTGAAGCTTTCTTT	CATMGQGRTEAFF
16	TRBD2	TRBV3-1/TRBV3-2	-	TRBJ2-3	TGTGCCAGCAGCCAAGACTCGACTAGCGGGGGCGGGGCGCAGTATTTT	CASSQDSTSGGGAQYF
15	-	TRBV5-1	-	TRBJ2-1	TGCGCCAGCAGCTTGGGCGACAGCTCCTACAATGAGCAGTTCTTC	CASSLGDSSYNEQFF
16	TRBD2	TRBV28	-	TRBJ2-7	TGTGCCAGCAGTTTAAGGATGACTAGCGGCTTCTACGAGCAGTACTTC	CASSLRMTSGFYEQYF
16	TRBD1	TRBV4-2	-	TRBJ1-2	TGTGCCAGCAGCCAAGATGGGACAGGGGTAGGGGGTGGCTACACCTTC	CASSQDGTGVGGGYTF
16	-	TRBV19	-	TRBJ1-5	TGTGCCAGTAGTGTTTTCAAGGTTGCGAGCAATCAGCCCCAGCATTTT	CASSVFKVASNQPQHF
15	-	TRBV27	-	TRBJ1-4	TGTGCCAGCAGTTCCTCCCCAACAACTAATGAAAAACTGTTTTTT	CASSSSPTTNEKLFF
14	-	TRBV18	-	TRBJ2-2	TGTGCCAGCTCACCAGCGGGCTACACCGGGGAGCTGTTTTTT	CASSPAGYTGELFF
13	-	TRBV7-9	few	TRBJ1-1	TGTGCCAGCAGCGGCCGTGGGGACACTGAAGCTTTCTTT	CASSGRGDTEAFF
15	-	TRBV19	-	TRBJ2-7	TGTGCCAGTAGTTTGGCCGGGACAAGCCCTTACGAGCAGTACTTC	CASSLAGTSPYEQYF
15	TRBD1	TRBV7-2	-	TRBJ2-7	TGTGCCAGCAGCTCGGGACAGACGAACTACATCGAGCAGTACTTC	CASSSGQTNYIEQYF
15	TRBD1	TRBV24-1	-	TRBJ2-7	TGTGCCACCAGTGATTTGGAGGGACAGACCTACGAGCAGTACTTC	CATSDLEGQTYEQYF
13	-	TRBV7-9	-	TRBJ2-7	TGTGCCAGCAGCTTTACAGGGTTCTACGAGCAGTACTTC	CASSFTGFYEQYF
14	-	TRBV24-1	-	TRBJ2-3	TGTGCCACCAGGGATGGGGGGCGCACAGATACGCAGTATTTT	CATRDGGRTDTQYF
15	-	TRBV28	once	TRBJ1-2	TGTGCCAGCAGTTTTTCGGGGGCGGGGAACTATGGCTACACCTTC	CASSFSGAGNYGYTF
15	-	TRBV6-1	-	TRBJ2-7	TGTGCCAGCAGTGAACGACAGGGAGGTCCCTACGAGCAGTACTTC	CASSERQGGPYEQYF
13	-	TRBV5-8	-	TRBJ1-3	TGTGCCAGCAGCTTAAATGGGGGAAACACCATATATTTT	CASSLNGGNTIYF
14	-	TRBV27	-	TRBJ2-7	TGTGCCAGCAGTACGCCGGGACCAACCTACGAGCAGTACTTC	CASSTPGPTYEQYF
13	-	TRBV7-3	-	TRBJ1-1	TGTGCCAGCAGCTTAAATAGGCAGGGAGGAGCTTTCTTT	CASSLNRQGGAFF